This TCR beta chain was obtained from a study of early stage breast cancer tumors. Study-wide findings and caveats: Comparing each tissue with blood distinguished tumor from normal in 14 of 16 patients. Commonly generated sequences made up most enriched TCRB sequences shared between patients.

Blood replicates held 0.5 ug DNA, tumor or normal breast about 1.5 ug, two each. The protocol was immunoSEQ multiplex PCR, while the TCRdb copy is restricted to in-frame clones and leaves out a portion. The sample yields approximately 30,000 clones, around 50% seen once. About 18-50 mg of tumor tissue was diced per sample. Notes on this clone: The antigen is undetermined.

V was pared by 6 bases and J by 5 bases, with 13 bases between. CDR1 is SGHAT and CDR2 is FQNNGV in the germline V gene. The CDR3 length is 13 residues. This receptor was taken from a person between 50 and 60 years old with breast cancer. The sequenced sample was breast tumor tissue. The chain uses TRBV11-2 and TRBJ1-1; D might be TRBD1 (5 bases). The CDR3 coding sequence is TGTGCCAGCAGTCCAGGGTATGGAACTGAAGCTTTCTTT. It encodes CASSPGYGTEAFF.